The 18 T cell receptor beta chains presented below share a single source sample, sequenced in a study of blood T cell repertoires in COVID-19. TCRdb's copy holds only in-frame clones and misses some; the assay was immunoSEQ multiplex PCR. The table lists some 190,000 clones, 86% of them singletons. The source material was PBMCs or T cells enriched from blood (not recorded which). These receptors all come from a woman aged 40 to 50 in a cohort exposed to, infected with or recovered from COVID-19 (not recorded which).

The gene calls are TRBV5-1 and TRBJ1-2; 7 bases agree with TRBD1. The CDR3 spans 15 residues. Trimming took 0 bases from V and 5 from J; bases not matched to a gene: 7. Germline V gene lookup returns CDR1 SGHRS and CDR2 YFSETQ. The CDR3 sequence is CASSLGQGPGYGYTF. In nucleotides, the CDR3 is TGCGCCAGCAGCTTGGGACAGGGACCGGGGTATGGCTACACCTTC.

The chain has TRBV27 and TRBJ1-6; D gene unclear. Germline loops: CDR1 MNHEY, CDR2 SMNVEV (reference sequence). With 0 bases removed from V and 6 bases from J, the gap between germline ends came to 6 bases. This CDR3 has 14 residues. The CDR3 spells CASSLSGSNSPLHF. The CDR3 nucleotides are TGTGCCAGCAGTTTATCTGGGAGTAATTCACCCCTCCACTTT.

The V call is TRBV6-2 or TRBV6-3, the J call TRBJ2-3, with 9 positions matching TRBD1. Germline CDR1 MNHEY, CDR2 SVGEGT. This CDR3 spans 15 amino acids. V shed 5 bases, J shed 3 bases, and the junction held 6 bases outside the gene matches. In DNA form, the CDR3 reads TGTGCCAGCAGTCTCCGGGACAGGGAAACAGATACGCAGTATTTT. This translates into CASSLRDRETDTQYF.

The chain uses TRBV27 and TRBJ1-1; D perhaps matches TRBD1 (5 bases). The CDR3 spans 13 residues. Trimming shortened V by 2 bases and J by 5 bases, and 9 bases separated the two germline ends. Germline V gene data show CDR1 as MNHEY and CDR2 as SMNVEV (reference sequence). CDR3 protein: CASSLGALTEAFF. DNA of the CDR3: TGTGCCAGCAGTTTAGGGGCTCTAACTGAAGCTTTCTTT.

The chain uses TRBV13 and TRBJ2-2; TRBD2 matches at 14 bases. CDR1 PRHDT and CDR2 FYEKMQ come from the germline V gene (reference sequence). The junction had 1 base not matched to a gene; V was cut back by 5 bases and J by 5 bases. The CDR3 totals 15 residues. CDR3 residues: CASSGTSGSTGELFF. The CDR3 DNA is TGTGCCAGCAGCGGGACTAGCGGGAGTACCGGGGAGCTGTTTTTT.

The rearrangement uses TRBV19 and TRBJ1-2; unclear D gene. CDR1 and CDR2 from the germline V gene are LNHDA and SQIVND (reference sequence). This CDR3 contains 14 residues. V was trimmed by 1 base and J by 1 base, leaving 7 bases between them. The CDR3 DNA follows: TGTGCCAGTAGTATAGTTGCGGGTAACTATGGCTACACCTTC. This codes for CASSIVAGNYGYTF.

V usage is TRBV3-1 (or the pseudogene TRBV3-2) and J usage is TRBJ1-5; 7 positions agree with TRBD1. From germline, CDR1 is LGHDT and CDR2 YNNKEL (reference sequence). The V segment lost 1 base and the J segment 0 bases; nucleotides outside the gene matches: 18. The CDR3 has 21 residues. DNA for the CDR3: TGTGCCAGCAGCCAAGTAACTGGGGTCTTACAGGGGAGCTATAGCAATCAGCCCCAGCATTTT. Translation gives CASSQVTGVLQGSYSNQPQHF.

The J gene is TRBJ1-3, the V gene TRBV4-1; TRBD1 agrees at 9 bases. This CDR3 spans 17 amino acids. V lost 4 bases and J lost 2; bases outside the gene matches: 9. Germline V lookup: CDR1 MGHRA, CDR2 YSYEKL. The CDR3 sequence is CASSPRWDRETGNTIYF. The CDR3 DNA reads as TGCGCCAGCAGCCCCCGCTGGGACAGGGAGACTGGAAACACCATATATTTT.

V and J are TRBV6-2 or TRBV6-3 and TRBJ2-2; TRBD1 matches at 10 bases. The CDR3 spans 16 residues. The J segment lost 6 bases and the V segment lost 0 bases, leaving 4 bases of the junction unmatched. Germline loops: CDR1 MNHEY, CDR2 SVGEGT. For the CDR3, the DNA is TGTGCCAGCAGTTACTCGGGACAGGGGTGGTCCGGGGAGCTGTTTTTT. Translated: CASSYSGQGWSGELFF.

The chain carries TRBV5-1 and TRBJ1-4, with TRBD1 as a possible D gene (5 bases). The CDR3 sequence is 13 residues long. The V end was cut by 5 bases, the J end by 3 bases, with 8 bases between. Germline-derived CDR1 and CDR2 are SGHRS and YFSETQ. The CDR3 DNA follows: TGCGCCAGCAGGGGCAGGGCTAATGAAAAACTGTTTTTT. As protein: CASRGRANEKLFF.

The chain joins TRBV4-1 to TRBJ1-1; perhaps TRBD1 as D (6 bases). V was shortened by 3 bases and J by 3 bases, with 17 bases between the two germline ends. This CDR3 has 16 amino acids. The germline gives CDR1 MGHRA, CDR2 YSYEKL. The CDR3 here is CASSHISRGAHTEAFF. The CDR3 bases are TGCGCCAGCAGCCACATCTCCCGGGGGGCGCACACTGAAGCTTTCTTT.

The V and J genes are TRBV6-1 and TRBJ1-5, with TRBD1 as a possible D gene (6 bases). Between the trimmed V and J ends, which lost 1 base and 6 bases, there was a span of 16 bases. Germline CDR1 and CDR2: MNHNS and SASEGT. CDR3 length equals 16 residues. The CDR3 DNA is TGTGCCAGCAGTGAAGGAATCCAACAGGGTTTTCAGCCCCAGCATTTT. Protein product: CASSEGIQQGFQPQHF.

The genes are TRBV24-1 and TRBJ2-2; 7 bases line up with TRBD2. The germline V gene encodes CDR1 KGHDR and CDR2 SFDVKD. This CDR3 is built from 16 residues. The trim removed 7 bases at V and 1 base at J, leaving 8 bases unmatched. CDR3 loop: CATRGEGRRNTGELFF. The DNA for the CDR3 is TGTGCCACCAGGGGGGAGGGACGAAGGAACACCGGGGAGCTGTTTTTT.

This chain connects TRBV4-1 to TRBJ2-7, with D tentatively TRBD2 (5 bases). The CDR3 totals 14 residues. Germline V gene data show CDR1 as MGHRA and CDR2 as YSYEKL. V gave up 0 bases and J gave up 5 bases, with 11 bases separating them. CDR3 loop: CASSQDSSPDEQYF. The CDR3 DNA reads as TGCGCCAGCAGCCAAGACTCTAGCCCCGACGAGCAGTACTTC.

There are a few counts of this clone. V and J are TRBV2 and TRBJ1-5, with 7 bases aligning to TRBD1. CDR1 and CDR2 (germline): SNHLY, FYNNEI. This CDR3 comprises 17 residues. With V trimmed by 0 bases and J by 1 base, 6 bases remained unmatched. The CDR3 DNA reads as TGTGCCAGCAGTGAAGCGCTTTCAGGGGGGAGCAATCAGCCCCAGCATTTT. This codes for CASSEALSGGSNQPQHF.

The rearrangement links TRBV25-1 to TRBJ1-2; D not resolved. In germline, CDR1 is MGHDK, CDR2 SYGVNS. Trimming stripped 4 bases from V and 5 bases from J, with 11 bases between. The CDR3 totals 13 residues. Here the CDR3 reads CASSVGERYGYTF. The CDR3 DNA reads TGTGCCAGCAGTGTCGGGGAACGGTATGGCTACACCTTC.

The chain has TRBV7-9 and TRBJ1-5; TRBD1 aligns across 9 bases. This CDR3 contains 15 residues. Unmatched junction bases numbered 7, after V lost 5 bases and J lost 5 bases. Germline CDR1 reads SEHNR; CDR2 reads FQNEAQ (reference sequence). The CDR3 is CASSRTGVGHQPQHF. The CDR3 coding sequence is TGTGCCAGCAGCCGGACAGGGGTGGGTCATCAGCCCCAGCATTTT.

The V call is TRBV4-1, the J call TRBJ2-1, with 7 bases aligning to TRBD1. The CDR3 has 13 residues. The trim removed 4 bases at V and 7 bases at J, leaving 4 bases unmatched. Germline loops: CDR1 MGHRA, CDR2 YSYEKL. The CDR3 DNA reads TGCGCCAGCAGCCGGGACAGCGTTAATGAGCAGTTCTTC. It specifies CASSRDSVNEQFF.